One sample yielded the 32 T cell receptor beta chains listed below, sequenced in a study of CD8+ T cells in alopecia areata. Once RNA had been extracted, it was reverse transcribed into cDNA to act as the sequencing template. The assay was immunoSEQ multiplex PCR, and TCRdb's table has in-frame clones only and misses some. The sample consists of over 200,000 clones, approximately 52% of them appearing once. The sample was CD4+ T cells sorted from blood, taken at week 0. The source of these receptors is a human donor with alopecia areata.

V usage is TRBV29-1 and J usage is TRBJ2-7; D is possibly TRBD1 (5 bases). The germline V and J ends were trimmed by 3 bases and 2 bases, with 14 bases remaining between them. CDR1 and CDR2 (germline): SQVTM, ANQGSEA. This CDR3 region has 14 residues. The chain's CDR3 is CSVEGLGRPYEQYF. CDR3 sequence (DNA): TGCAGCGTTGAGGGGTTGGGGCGTCCCTACGAGCAGTACTTC.

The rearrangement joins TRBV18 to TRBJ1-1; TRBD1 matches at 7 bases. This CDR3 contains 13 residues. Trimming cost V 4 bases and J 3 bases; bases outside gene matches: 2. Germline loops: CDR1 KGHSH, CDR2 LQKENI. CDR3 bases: TGTGCCAGCTCACATGACAGGGACACTGAAGCTTTCTTT. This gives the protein CASSHDRDTEAFF.

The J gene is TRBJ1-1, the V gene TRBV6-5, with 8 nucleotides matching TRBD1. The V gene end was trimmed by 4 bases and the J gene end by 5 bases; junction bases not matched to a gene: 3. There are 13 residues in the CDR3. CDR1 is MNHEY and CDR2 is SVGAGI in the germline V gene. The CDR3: CASSLGQATEAFF. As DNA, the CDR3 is TGTGCCAGCAGTTTGGGACAGGCGACTGAAGCTTTCTTT.

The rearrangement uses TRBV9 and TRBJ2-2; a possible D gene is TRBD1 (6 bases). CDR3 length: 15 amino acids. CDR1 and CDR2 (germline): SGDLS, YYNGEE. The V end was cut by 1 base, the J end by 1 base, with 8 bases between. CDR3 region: CASSVQGKNTGELFF. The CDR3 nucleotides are TGTGCCAGCAGCGTACAGGGGAAGAACACCGGGGAGCTGTTTTTT.

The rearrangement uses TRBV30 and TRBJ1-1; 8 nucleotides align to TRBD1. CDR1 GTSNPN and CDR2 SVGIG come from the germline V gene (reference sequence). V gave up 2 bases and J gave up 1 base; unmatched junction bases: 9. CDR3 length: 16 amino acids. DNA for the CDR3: TGTGCCTGGAGTCCCGACAGGGGTAGAGCGAACACTGAAGCTTTCTTT. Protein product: CAWSPDRGRANTEAFF.

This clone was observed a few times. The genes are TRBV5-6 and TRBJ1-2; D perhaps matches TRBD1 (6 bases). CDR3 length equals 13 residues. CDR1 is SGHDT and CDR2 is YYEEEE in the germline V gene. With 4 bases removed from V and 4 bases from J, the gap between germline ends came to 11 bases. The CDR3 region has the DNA TGTGCCAGCAGCCCGCAGGGGTTCTATGGCTACACCTTC. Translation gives CASSPQGFYGYTF. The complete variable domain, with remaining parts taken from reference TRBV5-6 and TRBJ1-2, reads DAGVTQSPTHLIKTRGQQVTLRCSPKSGHDTVSWYQQALGQGPQFIFQYYEEEERQRGNFPDRFSGHQFPNYSSELNVNALLLGDSALYLCASSPQGFYGYTFGSGTRLTVV.

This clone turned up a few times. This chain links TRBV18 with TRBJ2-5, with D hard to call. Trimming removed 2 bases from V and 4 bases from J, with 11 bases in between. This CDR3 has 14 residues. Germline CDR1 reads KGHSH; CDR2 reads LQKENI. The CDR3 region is CASSPGLPPETQYF. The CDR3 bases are TGTGCCAGCTCACCAGGGTTGCCCCCAGAGACCCAGTACTTC.

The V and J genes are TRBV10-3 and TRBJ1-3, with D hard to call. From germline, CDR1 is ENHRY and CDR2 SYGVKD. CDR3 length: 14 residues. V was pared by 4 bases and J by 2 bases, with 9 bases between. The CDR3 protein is CAISAGSTGNTIYF. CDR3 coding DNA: TGTGCCATCAGTGCCGGTTCGACTGGAAACACCATATATTTT.

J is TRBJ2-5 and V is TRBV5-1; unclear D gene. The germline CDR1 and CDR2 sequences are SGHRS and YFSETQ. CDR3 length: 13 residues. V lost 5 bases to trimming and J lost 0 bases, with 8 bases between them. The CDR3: CASSDTYQETQYF. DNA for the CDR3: TGCGCCAGCAGTGACACTTACCAAGAGACCCAGTACTTC. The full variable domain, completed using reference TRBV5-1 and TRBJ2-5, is KAGVTQTPRYLIKTRGQQVTLSCSPISGHRSVSWYQQTPGQGLQFLFEYFSETQRNKGNFPGRFSGRQFSNSRSEMNVSTLELGDSALYLCASSDTYQETQYFGPGTRLLVL.

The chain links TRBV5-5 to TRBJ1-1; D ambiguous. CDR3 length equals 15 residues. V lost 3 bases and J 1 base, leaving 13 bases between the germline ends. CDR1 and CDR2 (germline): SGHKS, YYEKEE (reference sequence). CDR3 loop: CASSSRTQANTEAFF. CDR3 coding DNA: TGTGCCAGCAGCTCCCGGACTCAGGCGAACACTGAAGCTTTCTTT.

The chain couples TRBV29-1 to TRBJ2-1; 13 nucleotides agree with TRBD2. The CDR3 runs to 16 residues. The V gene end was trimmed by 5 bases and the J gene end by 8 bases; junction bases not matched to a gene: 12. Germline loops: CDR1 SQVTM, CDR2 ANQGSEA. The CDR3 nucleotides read TGCAGCGTTCCTACTACCGGGACTAGCGGGAACTATGAGCAGTTCTTC. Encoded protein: CSVPTTGTSGNYEQFF.

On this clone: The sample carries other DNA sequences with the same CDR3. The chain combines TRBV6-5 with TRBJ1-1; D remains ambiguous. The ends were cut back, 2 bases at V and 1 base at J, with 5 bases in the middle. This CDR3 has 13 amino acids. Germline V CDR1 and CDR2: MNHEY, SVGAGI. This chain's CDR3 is CASSYERNTEAFF. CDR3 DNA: TGTGCCAGCAGTTACGAGAGGAACACTGAAGCTTTCTTT.

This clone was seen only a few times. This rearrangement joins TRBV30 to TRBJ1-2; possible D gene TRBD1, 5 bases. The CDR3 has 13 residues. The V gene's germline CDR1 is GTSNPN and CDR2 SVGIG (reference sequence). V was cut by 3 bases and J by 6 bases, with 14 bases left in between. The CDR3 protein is CAWSEGPTHGYTF. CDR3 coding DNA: TGTGCCTGGAGCGAGGGGCCGACGCATGGCTACACCTTC.

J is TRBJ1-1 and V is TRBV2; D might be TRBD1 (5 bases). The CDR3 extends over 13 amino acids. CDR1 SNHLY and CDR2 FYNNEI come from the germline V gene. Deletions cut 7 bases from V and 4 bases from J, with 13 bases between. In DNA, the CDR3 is TGTGCCAGCAAGGGGTTTCGGGCCACTGAAGCTTTCTTT. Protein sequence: CASKGFRATEAFF.

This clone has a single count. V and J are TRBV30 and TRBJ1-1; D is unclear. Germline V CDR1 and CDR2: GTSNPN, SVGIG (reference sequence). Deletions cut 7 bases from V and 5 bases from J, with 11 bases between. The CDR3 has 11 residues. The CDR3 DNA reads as TGTGCCTCCTCGGGAAGGACTGAAGCTTTCTTT. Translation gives CASSGRTEAFF.

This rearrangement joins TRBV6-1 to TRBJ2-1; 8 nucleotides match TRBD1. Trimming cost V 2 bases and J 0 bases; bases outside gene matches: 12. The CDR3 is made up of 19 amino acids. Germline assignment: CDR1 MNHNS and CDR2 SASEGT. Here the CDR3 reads CASSEFGTGGRGSYNEQFF. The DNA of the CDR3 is TGTGCCAGCAGTGAATTTGGGACAGGAGGAAGGGGCTCCTACAATGAGCAGTTCTTC.

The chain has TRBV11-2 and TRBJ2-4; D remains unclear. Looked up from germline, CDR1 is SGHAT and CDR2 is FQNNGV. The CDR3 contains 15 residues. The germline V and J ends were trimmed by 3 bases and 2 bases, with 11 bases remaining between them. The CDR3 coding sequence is TGTGCCAGCAGCTTTTTGGAGACATCCAAAAACATTCAGTACTTC. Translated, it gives CASSFLETSKNIQYF.

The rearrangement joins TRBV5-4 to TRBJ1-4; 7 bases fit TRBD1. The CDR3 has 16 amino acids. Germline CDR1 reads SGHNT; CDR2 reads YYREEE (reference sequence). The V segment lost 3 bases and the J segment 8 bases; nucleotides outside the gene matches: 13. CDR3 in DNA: TGTGCCAGCAGCTGGGAACGACAGGGACTCCCAGAAAAACTGTTTTTT. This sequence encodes CASSWERQGLPEKLFF.

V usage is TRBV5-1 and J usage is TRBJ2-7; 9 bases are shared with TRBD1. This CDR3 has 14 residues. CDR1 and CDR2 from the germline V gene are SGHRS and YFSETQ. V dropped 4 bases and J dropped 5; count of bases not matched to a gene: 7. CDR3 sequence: CASSRTGEVDEQYF. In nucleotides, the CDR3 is TGCGCCAGCAGCCGGACAGGGGAGGTGGACGAGCAGTACTTC. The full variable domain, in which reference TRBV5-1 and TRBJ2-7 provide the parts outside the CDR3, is KAGVTQTPRYLIKTRGQQVTLSCSPISGHRSVSWYQQTPGQGLQFLFEYFSETQRNKGNFPGRFSGRQFSNSRSEMNVSTLELGDSALYLCASSRTGEVDEQYFGPGTRLTVT.

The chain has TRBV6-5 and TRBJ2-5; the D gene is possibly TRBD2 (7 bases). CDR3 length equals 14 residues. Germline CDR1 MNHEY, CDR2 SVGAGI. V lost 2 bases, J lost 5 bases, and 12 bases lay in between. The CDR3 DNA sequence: TGTGCCAGCAGTTACAACGGGGGGCCGGAGACCCAGTACTTC. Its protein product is CASSYNGGPETQYF.

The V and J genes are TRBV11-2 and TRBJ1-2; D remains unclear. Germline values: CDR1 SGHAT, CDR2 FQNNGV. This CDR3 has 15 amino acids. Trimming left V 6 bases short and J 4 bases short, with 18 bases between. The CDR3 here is CASSLMTTTFYGYTF. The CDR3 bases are TGTGCCAGCAGTTTAATGACGACTACCTTCTATGGCTACACCTTC.

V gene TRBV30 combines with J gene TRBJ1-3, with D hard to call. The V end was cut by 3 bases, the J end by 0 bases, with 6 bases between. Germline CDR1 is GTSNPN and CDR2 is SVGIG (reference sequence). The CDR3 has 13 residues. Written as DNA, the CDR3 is TGTGCCTGGAGGGGAATCTCTGGAAACACCATATATTTT. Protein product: CAWRGISGNTIYF.

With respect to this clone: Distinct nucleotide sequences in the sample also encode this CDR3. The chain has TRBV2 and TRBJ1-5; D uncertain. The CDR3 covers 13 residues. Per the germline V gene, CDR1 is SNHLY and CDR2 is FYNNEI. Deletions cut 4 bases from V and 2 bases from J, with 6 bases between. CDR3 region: CASSGQGNQPQHF. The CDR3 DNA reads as TGTGCCAGCAGTGGCCAGGGCAATCAGCCCCAGCATTTT.

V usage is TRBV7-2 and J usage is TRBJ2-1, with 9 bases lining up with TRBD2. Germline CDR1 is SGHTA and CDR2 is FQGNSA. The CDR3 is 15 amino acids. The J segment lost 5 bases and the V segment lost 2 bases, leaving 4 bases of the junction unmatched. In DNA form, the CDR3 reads TGTGCCAGCAGCTTATTAGCGGGGGTGAACAATGAGCAGTTCTTC. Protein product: CASSLLAGVNNEQFF.

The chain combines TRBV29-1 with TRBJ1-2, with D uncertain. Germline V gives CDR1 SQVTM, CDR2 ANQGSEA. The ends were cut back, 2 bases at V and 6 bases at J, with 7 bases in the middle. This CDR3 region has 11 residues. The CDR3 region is CSVEYVDGYTF. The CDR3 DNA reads TGCAGCGTTGAATATGTTGATGGCTACACCTTC.

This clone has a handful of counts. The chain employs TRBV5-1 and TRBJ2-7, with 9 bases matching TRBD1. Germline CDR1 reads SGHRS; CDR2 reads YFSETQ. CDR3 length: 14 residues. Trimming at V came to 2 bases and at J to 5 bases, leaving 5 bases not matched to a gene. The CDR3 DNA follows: TGCGCCAGCAGCTTAACCGGGACAGGGAACGAGCAGTACTTC. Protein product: CASSLTGTGNEQYF. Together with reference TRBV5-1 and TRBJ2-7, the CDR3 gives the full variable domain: KAGVTQTPRYLIKTRGQQVTLSCSPISGHRSVSWYQQTPGQGLQFLFEYFSETQRNKGNFPGRFSGRQFSNSRSEMNVSTLELGDSALYLCASSLTGTGNEQYFGPGTRLTVT.

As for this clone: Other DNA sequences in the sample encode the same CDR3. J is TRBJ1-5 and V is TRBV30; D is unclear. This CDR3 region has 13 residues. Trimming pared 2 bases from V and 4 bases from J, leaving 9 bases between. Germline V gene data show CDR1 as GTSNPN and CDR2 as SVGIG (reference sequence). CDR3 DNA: TGTGCCTGGAGTCCAAGTACGAATCAGCCCCAGCATTTT. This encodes CAWSPSTNQPQHF.

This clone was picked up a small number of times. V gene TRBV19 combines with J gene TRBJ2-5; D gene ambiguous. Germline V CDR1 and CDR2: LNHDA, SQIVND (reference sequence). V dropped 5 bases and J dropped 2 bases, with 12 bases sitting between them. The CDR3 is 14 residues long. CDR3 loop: CASSSLTSQETQYF. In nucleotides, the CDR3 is TGTGCCAGTAGTTCATTGACAAGTCAAGAGACCCAGTACTTC. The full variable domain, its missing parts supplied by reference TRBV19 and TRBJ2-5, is DGGITQSPKYLFRKEGQNVTLSCEQNLNHDAMYWYRQDPGQGLRLIYYSQIVNDFQKGDIAEGYSVSREKKESFPLTVTSAQKNPTAFYLCASSSLTSQETQYFGPGTRLLVL.

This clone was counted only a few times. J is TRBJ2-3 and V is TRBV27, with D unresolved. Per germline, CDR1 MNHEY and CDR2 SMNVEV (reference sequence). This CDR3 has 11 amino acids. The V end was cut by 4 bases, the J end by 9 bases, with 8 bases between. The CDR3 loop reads CASSSVGTQYF. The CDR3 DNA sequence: TGTGCCAGCAGTTCGGTGGGGACGCAGTATTTT.

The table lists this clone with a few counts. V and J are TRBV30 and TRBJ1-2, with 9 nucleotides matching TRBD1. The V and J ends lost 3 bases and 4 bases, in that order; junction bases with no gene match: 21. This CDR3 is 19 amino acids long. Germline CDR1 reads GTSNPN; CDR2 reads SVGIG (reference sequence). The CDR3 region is CAWRASGTGTFRSFYGYTF. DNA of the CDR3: TGTGCCTGGAGAGCCAGCGGGACAGGGACATTCCGCTCCTTCTATGGCTACACCTTC.

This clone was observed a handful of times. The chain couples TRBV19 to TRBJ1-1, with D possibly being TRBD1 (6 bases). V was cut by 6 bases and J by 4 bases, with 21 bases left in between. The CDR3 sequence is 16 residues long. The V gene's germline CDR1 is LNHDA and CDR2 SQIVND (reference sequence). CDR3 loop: CASRMGWAGEGTEAFF. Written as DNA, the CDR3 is TGTGCCAGTAGGATGGGATGGGCAGGGGAGGGCACTGAAGCTTTCTTT.

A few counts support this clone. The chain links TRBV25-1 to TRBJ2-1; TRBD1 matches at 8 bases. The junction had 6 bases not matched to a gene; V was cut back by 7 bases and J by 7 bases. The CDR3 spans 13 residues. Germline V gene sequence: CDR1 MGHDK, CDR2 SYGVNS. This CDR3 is CASKPGGRNEQFF. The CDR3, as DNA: TGTGCCAGCAAGCCAGGGGGCCGAAATGAGCAGTTCTTC. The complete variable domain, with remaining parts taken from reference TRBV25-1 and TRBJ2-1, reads EADIYQTPRYLVIGTGKKITLECSQTMGHDKMYWYQQDPGMELHLIHYSYGVNSTEKGDLSSESTVSRIRTEHFPLTLESARPSHTSQYLCASKPGGRNEQFFGPGTRLTVL.